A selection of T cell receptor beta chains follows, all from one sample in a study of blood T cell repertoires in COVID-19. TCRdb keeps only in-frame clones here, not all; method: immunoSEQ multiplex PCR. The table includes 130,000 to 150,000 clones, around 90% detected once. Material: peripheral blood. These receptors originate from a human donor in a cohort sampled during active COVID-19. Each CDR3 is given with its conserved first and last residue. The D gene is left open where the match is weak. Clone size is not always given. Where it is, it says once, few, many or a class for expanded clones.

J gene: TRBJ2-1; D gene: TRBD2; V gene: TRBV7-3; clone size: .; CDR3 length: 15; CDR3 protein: CASSRIAGSHNEQFF; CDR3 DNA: TGTGCCAGCAGCCGGATAGCGGGGAGTCACAATGAGCAGTTCTTC
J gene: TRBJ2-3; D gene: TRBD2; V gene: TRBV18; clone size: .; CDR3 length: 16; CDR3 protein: CASSPLLQRGKDTQYF; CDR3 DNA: TGTGCCAGCTCACCCCTCTTGCAGCGGGGAAAAGATACGCAGTATTTT
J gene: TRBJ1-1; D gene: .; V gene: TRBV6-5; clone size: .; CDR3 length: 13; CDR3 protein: CASSYLQNTEAFF; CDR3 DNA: TGTGCCAGCAGTTACTTACAGAACACTGAAGCTTTCTTT
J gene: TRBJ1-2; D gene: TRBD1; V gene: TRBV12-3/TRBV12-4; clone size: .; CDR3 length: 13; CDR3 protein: CASSFWDRAGYTF; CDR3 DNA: TGTGCCAGCAGTTTTTGGGACAGGGCTGGCTACACCTTC
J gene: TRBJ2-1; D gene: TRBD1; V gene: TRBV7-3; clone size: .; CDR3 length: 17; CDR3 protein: CASSLNPGGQSYNEQFF; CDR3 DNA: TGTGCCAGCAGCCTAAATCCAGGGGGACAATCCTACAATGAGCAGTTCTTC
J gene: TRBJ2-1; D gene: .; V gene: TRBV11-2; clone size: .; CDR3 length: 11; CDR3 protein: CASSLGPEQFF; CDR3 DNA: TGTGCCAGCAGCTTAGGGCCGGAGCAGTTCTTC
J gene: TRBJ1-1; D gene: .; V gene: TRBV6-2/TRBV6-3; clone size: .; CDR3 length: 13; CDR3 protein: CASSYSVNTEAFF; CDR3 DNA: TGTGCCAGCAGTTACTCCGTGAACACTGAAGCTTTCTTT
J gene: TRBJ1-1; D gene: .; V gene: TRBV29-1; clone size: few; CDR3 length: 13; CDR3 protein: CSVEELPNTEAFF; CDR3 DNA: TGCAGCGTTGAAGAACTGCCGAACACTGAAGCTTTCTTT
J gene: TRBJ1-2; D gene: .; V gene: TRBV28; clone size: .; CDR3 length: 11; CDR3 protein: CASRALMGYTF; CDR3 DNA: TGTGCCAGCAGGGCCCTCATGGGCTACACCTTC
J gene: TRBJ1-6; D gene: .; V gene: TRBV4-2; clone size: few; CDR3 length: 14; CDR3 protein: CASSHGQYSSPLHF; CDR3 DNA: TGTGCCAGCAGCCACGGACAGTACTCTTCACCCCTCCACTTT
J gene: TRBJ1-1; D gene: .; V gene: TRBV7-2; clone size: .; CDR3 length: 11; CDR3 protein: CASSWATEAFF; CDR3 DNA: TGTGCCAGCAGCTGGGCCACTGAAGCTTTCTTT
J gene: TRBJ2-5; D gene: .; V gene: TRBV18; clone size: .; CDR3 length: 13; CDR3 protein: CASSPGLGETQYF; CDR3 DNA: TGTGCCAGCTCACCAGGGCTTGGGGAGACCCAGTACTTC